What follows are 13 T cell receptor beta chains derived from one specimen sequenced in a study of OX40 agonist ivuxolimab in advanced cancers. Data came from immunoSEQ multiplex PCR; TCRdb stores just in-frame clones and leaves some out. The sample yields fewer than 25,000 clones, about two thirds seen once. The specimen comprised CD4+ or CD8+ T cells sorted from blood, sampled in a trial of the OX40 agonist ivuxolimab. These TCRs come from an adult with an advanced solid tumor such as melanoma, head and neck, liver or kidney cancer.

This clone is medium-sized (0.01 to 0.1%). The chain carries TRBV28 and TRBJ2-7, with TRBD2 matching over 11 bases. Trimming cost V 6 bases and J 2 bases; bases outside gene matches: 0. CDR1 is MDHEN, CDR2 SYDVKM, per germline. The CDR3 sequence is 13 residues long. CDR3 DNA: TGTGCCAGCAGACTAGCGGGAGCCTACGAGCAGTACTTC. Its translation: CASRLAGAYEQYF.

This chain links TRBV30 with TRBJ1-4; 10 nucleotides align to TRBD1. CDR3 size: 13 residues. Germline V gene data show CDR1 as GTSNPN and CDR2 as SVGIG (reference sequence). V lost 2 bases to trimming and J lost 8 bases; unmatched junction nucleotides: 2. The CDR3 spells CAWSWDRGEKLFF. DNA for the CDR3: TGTGCCTGGAGTTGGGACAGGGGAGAAAAACTGTTTTTT.

This clone appeared a few times. The chain links TRBV27 to TRBJ2-5; 8 bases are shared with TRBD2. Germline V gene lookup returns CDR1 MNHEY and CDR2 SMNVEV (reference sequence). Trimming removed 1 base from V and 1 base from J; junction bases left unmatched: 5. The CDR3 spans 16 residues. The CDR3 loop reads CASSLFTGGAQETQYF. The CDR3 region has the DNA TGTGCCAGCAGTTTATTTACGGGGGGGGCCCAAGAGACCCAGTACTTC.

This clone occurred a few times. The chain recombines TRBV4-1 with TRBJ2-1; 12 bases match TRBD2. Looked up from germline, CDR1 is MGHRA and CDR2 is YSYEKL. The length of the CDR3 is 14 residues. The V and J ends lost 4 bases and 6 bases, in that order; junction bases with no gene match: 1. CDR3 sequence: CASSLGLAGNEQFF. The DNA of the CDR3 is TGCGCCAGCAGCCTGGGACTAGCGGGCAATGAGCAGTTCTTC.

The gene calls are TRBV19 and TRBJ2-7; no firm D call. This CDR3 has 12 residues. CDR1 LNHDA and CDR2 SQIVND come from the germline V gene (reference sequence). V lost 4 bases to trimming and J lost 3 bases, with 7 bases between them. The CDR3 region has the DNA TGTGCCAGTAGTACTGGTAGCTACGAGCAGTACTTC. As protein: CASSTGSYEQYF.

In this sample, this clone turned up a few times. The chain combines TRBV7-2 with TRBJ2-5, with 7 bases aligning to TRBD1. Per the germline V gene, CDR1 is SGHTA and CDR2 is FQGNSA. V lost 5 bases, J lost 0 bases, and 12 bases stayed unmatched. CDR3 length: 17 residues. As DNA, the CDR3 is TGTGCCAGCAGCCTACGGGACAGCGAAAGGTACCAAGAGACCCAGTACTTC. Its protein is CASSLRDSERYQETQYF.

The chain carries TRBV5-4 and TRBJ1-4; D is uncertain. The V and J ends lost 0 bases and 1 base respectively, with 4 bases between them. The CDR3 is 14 residues long. Germline V gene lookup returns CDR1 SGHNT and CDR2 YYREEE (reference sequence). CDR3 sequence: CASSLVGTNEKLFF. The CDR3 nucleotides are TGTGCCAGCAGCTTGGTGGGAACTAATGAAAAACTGTTTTTT.

The V and J genes are TRBV9 and TRBJ2-3; D remains ambiguous. V dropped 4 bases and J dropped 2 bases, with 11 bases sitting between them. CDR3 size: 14 residues. Germline assignment: CDR1 SGDLS and CDR2 YYNGEE. CDR3 region: CASSPDGYTDTQYF. The CDR3, as DNA: TGTGCCAGCAGCCCCGACGGCTACACAGATACGCAGTATTTT.

This chain uses TRBV9 with TRBJ2-4; weak D call: TRBD1 (6 bases). The V end was cut by 0 bases, the J end by 5 bases, with 6 bases between. Germline V CDR1 and CDR2: SGDLS, YYNGEE. This CDR3 is 13 amino acids long. The CDR3 coding sequence is TGTGCCAGCAGCGTAGGGACAGAAAACATTCAGTACTTC. Translated: CASSVGTENIQYF.

The chain uses TRBV7-3 and TRBJ2-1; 10 bases align to TRBD2. V shed 1 base, J shed 6 bases, and the junction held 12 bases outside the gene matches. There are 18 residues in the CDR3. Germline CDR1 is SGHTA and CDR2 is FQGTGA. The CDR3 bases are TGTGCCAGCAGCTTAAGAGGTGGGACTAGCGTATATGGCAATGAGCAGTTCTTC. This encodes CASSLRGGTSVYGNEQFF.

In its sample, this clone was seen once. This chain links TRBV28 with TRBJ2-3; D uncertain. Trimming removed 1 base at V and 3 bases at J, with 11 bases between. CDR3 length: 15 amino acids. The germline gives CDR1 MDHEN, CDR2 SYDVKM. CDR3 DNA: TGTGCCAGCAGTTTATCGGCAGGCAGTACAGATACGCAGTATTTT. It specifies CASSLSAGSTDTQYF.

The chain joins TRBV7-9 to TRBJ2-5; D may match TRBD1 or TRBD2 (6 bases each). The CDR3 is 14 amino acids. Germline lookup yields CDR1 SEHNR and CDR2 FQNEAQ (reference sequence). Trimming stripped 5 bases from V and 9 bases from J, with 19 bases between. CDR3 coding DNA: TGTGCCAGCAGCGCCCGGACAGATTGGGAGGCCCAGTACTTC. As protein: CASSARTDWEAQYF.

This sequence joins TRBV6-6 and TRBJ2-1; 9 nucleotides agree with TRBD2. This CDR3 is 15 amino acids long. J was trimmed by 9 bases and V by 3 bases; bases with no gene match: 9. The germline V gene has CDR1 MNHNY and CDR2 SVGAGI (reference sequence). The CDR3 coding sequence is TGTGCCAGCAGTTATGTTAGCGGGGGATATATTGAGCAGTTCTTC. This gives the protein CASSYVSGGYIEQFF.